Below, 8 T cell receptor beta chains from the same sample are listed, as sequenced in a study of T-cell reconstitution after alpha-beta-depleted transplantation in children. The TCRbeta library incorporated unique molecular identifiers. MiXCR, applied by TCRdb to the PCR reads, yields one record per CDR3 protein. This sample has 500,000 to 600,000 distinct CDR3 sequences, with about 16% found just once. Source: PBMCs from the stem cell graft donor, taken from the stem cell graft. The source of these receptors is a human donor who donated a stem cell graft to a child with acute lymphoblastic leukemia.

CDR3 bases: TGTGCCAGTAGTCCGGACTCGGGGAGCAATCAGCCCCAGCATTTT. Protein product: CASSPDSGSNQPQHF. The chain joins TRBV19 to TRBJ1-5; D is undetermined. The CDR3 length is 15 residues. Trimming removed 5 bases at V and 1 base at J, with 12 bases between. The germline gives CDR1 LNHDA, CDR2 SQIVND (reference sequence).

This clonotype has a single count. This chain's CDR3 is CAISDTVEQYF. The CDR3 DNA reads TGTGCCATCAGTGACACAGTCGAGCAGTACTTC. The gene calls are TRBV10-3 and TRBJ2-7; no clear D. The CDR3 is 11 residues long. Trimming stripped 3 bases from V and 6 bases from J, with 6 bases between. Germline CDR1 is ENHRY and CDR2 is SYGVKD.

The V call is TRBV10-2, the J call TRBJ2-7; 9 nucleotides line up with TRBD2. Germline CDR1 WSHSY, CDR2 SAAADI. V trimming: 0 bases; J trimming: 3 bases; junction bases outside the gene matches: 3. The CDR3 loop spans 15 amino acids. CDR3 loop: CASSESAGGIYEQYF. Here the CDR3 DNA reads TGCGCCAGCAGTGAGTCGGCGGGAGGGATCTACGAGCAGTACTTC.

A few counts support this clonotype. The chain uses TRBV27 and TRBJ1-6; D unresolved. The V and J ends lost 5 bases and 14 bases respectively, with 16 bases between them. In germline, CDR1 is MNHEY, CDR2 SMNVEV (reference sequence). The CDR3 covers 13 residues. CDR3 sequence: CASSTQAPSALHF. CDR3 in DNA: TGTGCCAGCAGTACCCAGGCGCCTTCGGCCCTCCACTTT.

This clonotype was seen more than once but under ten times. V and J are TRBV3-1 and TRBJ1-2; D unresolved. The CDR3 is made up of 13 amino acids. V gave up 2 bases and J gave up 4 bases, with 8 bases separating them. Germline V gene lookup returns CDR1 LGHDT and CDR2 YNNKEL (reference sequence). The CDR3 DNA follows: TGTGCCAGCAGCCAAAGCGGCGCCTATGGCTACACCTTC. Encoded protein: CASSQSGAYGYTF.

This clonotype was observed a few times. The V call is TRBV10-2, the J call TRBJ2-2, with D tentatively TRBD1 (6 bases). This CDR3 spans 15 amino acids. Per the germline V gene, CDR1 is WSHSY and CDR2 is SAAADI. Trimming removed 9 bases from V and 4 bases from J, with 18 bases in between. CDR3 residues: CASRNRVRLTGELFF. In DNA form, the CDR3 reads TGCGCCAGTCGAAACAGGGTTCGCCTCACCGGGGAGCTGTTTTTT.

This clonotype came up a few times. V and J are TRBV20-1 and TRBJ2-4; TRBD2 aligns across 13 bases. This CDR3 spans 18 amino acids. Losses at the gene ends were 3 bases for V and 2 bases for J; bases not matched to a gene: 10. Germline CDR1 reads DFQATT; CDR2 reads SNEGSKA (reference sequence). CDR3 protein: CSASDGLAGVGSKNIQYF. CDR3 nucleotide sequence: TGCAGTGCTAGCGATGGACTAGCGGGAGTCGGTTCCAAAAACATTCAGTACTTC.

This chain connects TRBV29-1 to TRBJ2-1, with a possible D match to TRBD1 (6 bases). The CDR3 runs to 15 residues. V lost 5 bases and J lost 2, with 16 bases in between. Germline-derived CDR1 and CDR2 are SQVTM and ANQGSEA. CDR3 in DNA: TGCAGCGTTCTAACACCGGGACAAGCCTACAATGAGCAGTTCTTC. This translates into CSVLTPGQAYNEQFF.